These 20 T cell receptor beta chains came from one sample sequenced in a study of regulatory T cells in long-lasting Graves disease. Regarding time point: newly diagnosed GD, antithyroid drugs for less than 3 months. Researchers made the TCR library from RNA that was extracted from PBMCs. Assembly of TCR beta libraries relied on iRepertoire HTBI primers together with Arm-PCR of CDR3 regions. TCRdb ran MiXCR on the multiplex PCR reads and lists one entry per CDR3 protein. The sample contains hundreds of thousands of distinct CDR3 sequences, over 15% of which appear only once. The sequencing used peripheral blood mononuclear cells (PBMCs), collected at new diagnosis, from a patient treated with antithyroid drugs. The receptors here all came from a female donor with Graves disease.

This clonotype was seen ten or more times. The CDR3 reads CSARLGLAGRVEQFF. CDR3 nucleotide sequence: TGCAGTGCTCGCCTCGGACTAGCGGGAAGGGTTGAGCAGTTCTTC. This chain connects TRBV20-1 to TRBJ2-1; 12 bases agree with TRBD2. V was pared by 5 bases and J by 9 bases, with 11 bases of the junction left unmatched. CDR3 size: 15 residues. Germline V gene sequence: CDR1 DFQATT, CDR2 SNEGSKA (reference sequence).

This clonotype has ten or more counts. The chain recombines TRBV11-3 with TRBJ2-7, with D perhaps TRBD2 (6 bases). CDR3 size: 15 residues. Trimming left V 5 bases short and J 1 base short, with 15 bases between. From germline, CDR1 is SGHNT and CDR2 YENEEA. Here the CDR3 reads CASSGPGLASYEQYF. The CDR3 DNA sequence: TGTGCCAGCAGCGGGCCGGGACTGGCTTCCTACGAGCAGTACTTC.

This clonotype was seen repeatedly, ten times or more. The chain uses TRBV29-1 and TRBJ1-1; possibly TRBD1 for D (6 bases). Between the trimmed V and J ends, which lost 0 bases and 3 bases, there was a span of 11 bases. Germline CDR1 SQVTM, CDR2 ANQGSEA. This CDR3 is built from 14 residues. The CDR3: CSVEDLKGDTEAFF. The DNA of the CDR3 is TGCAGCGTTGAAGATCTTAAGGGGGACACTGAAGCTTTCTTT.

This clonotype has ten or more counts. The chain links TRBV19 to TRBJ2-7, with a weak D call TRBD2 (5 bases). Germline CDR1 is LNHDA and CDR2 is SQIVND (reference sequence). Trimming shortened V by 3 bases and J by 1 base, and 10 bases separated the two germline ends. The CDR3 has 14 residues. The CDR3 region has the DNA TGTGCCAGTAGTATTGGTAGAGGGTCCTACGAGCAGTACTTC. It yields the protein CASSIGRGSYEQYF.

At least ten counts were recorded for this clonotype. The genes are TRBV7-2 and TRBJ2-3; weak D call: TRBD1 (5 bases). This CDR3 region has 15 residues. The germline V gene has CDR1 SGHTA and CDR2 FQGNSA. The V end was cut by 5 bases, the J end by 0 bases, with 12 bases between. CDR3 coding DNA: TGTGCCAGCAGCAAATTTGGGGCTAGCACAGATACGCAGTATTTT. This sequence encodes CASSKFGASTDTQYF.

This clonotype was seen repeatedly, ten times or more. This chain uses TRBV19 with TRBJ2-3, with D possibly being TRBD1 or TRBD2 (5 bases each). The V gene's germline CDR1 is LNHDA and CDR2 SQIVND (reference sequence). The V end lost 0 bases, the J end lost 4 bases, and 11 bases lay between the germline ends. The CDR3 contains 15 residues. CDR3 loop: CASSIDPGSPDTQYF. The CDR3 coding sequence is TGTGCCAGTAGTATAGATCCAGGGAGTCCAGATACGCAGTATTTT.

This clonotype has ten or more counts. The V and J genes are TRBV11-2 and TRBJ2-5; 11 nucleotides align to TRBD2. Germline V lookup: CDR1 SGHAT, CDR2 FQNNGV. J lost 7 bases, V lost 4 bases, and 8 bases had no gene match. The CDR3 sequence is 15 residues long. This CDR3 is CASSSQTGTSGTQYF. For the CDR3, the DNA is TGTGCCAGCAGCTCTCAAACCGGGACTAGCGGGACCCAGTACTTC.

This sequence joins TRBV20-1 and TRBJ2-3; the match to TRBD2 covers 15 bases. The CDR3 loop spans 16 amino acids. Germline CDR1 is DFQATT and CDR2 is SNEGSKA (reference sequence). After removal of 6 bases from V and 2 bases from J, the junction contained 6 bases not matched to a gene. The CDR3 loop reads CSAEGLAGGPTDTQYF. The CDR3, as DNA: TGCAGTGCCGAGGGACTAGCGGGAGGTCCCACAGATACGCAGTATTTT.

This clonotype came up once. This rearrangement joins TRBV12-3 or TRBV12-4 to TRBJ2-2; 7 bases agree with TRBD1. The CDR3 extends over 15 amino acids. V shed 1 base and J 5 bases; nucleotides not matched to a gene: 4. CDR3 in amino acids: CASSLDGRGTGELFF. CDR3 bases: TGTGCCAGCAGTTTAGATGGCAGGGGGACCGGGGAGCTGTTTTTT.

In this sample, this clonotype turned up many times. The CDR3 spells CASSPLTTTTNEQFF. In DNA form, the CDR3 reads TGCGCCAGCAGCCCCTTAACGACAACCACCAATGAGCAGTTCTTC. The rearrangement links TRBV5-1 to TRBJ2-1; D uncertain. Germline CDR1 reads SGHRS; CDR2 reads YFSETQ. The CDR3 loop spans 15 amino acids. With 4 bases removed from V and 6 bases from J, the gap between germline ends came to 17 bases.

This clonotype was picked up a small number of times. This chain uses TRBV5-1 with TRBJ2-1; 7 bases map to TRBD1. The CDR3 consists of 12 residues. Unmatched junction bases numbered 8, after V lost 4 bases and J lost 13 bases. Looked up from germline, CDR1 is SGHRS and CDR2 is YFSETQ. For the CDR3, the DNA is TGCGCCAGCAGCCTCTCCCGGGACAGACAGTTCTTC. Translating gives CASSLSRDRQFF.

The chain combines TRBV24-1 with TRBJ1-5; D perhaps matches TRBD1 (5 bases). V lost 9 bases to trimming and J lost 5 bases, with 13 bases between them. CDR3 length: 13 residues. Germline V lookup: CDR1 KGHDR, CDR2 SFDVKD. The CDR3 DNA reads as TGTGCCACCTCAGGGTTGAGGGATCAGCCCCAGCATTTT. It translates to CATSGLRDQPQHF.

The rearrangement joins TRBV2 to TRBJ2-5, with unresolved D. Per the germline V gene, CDR1 is SNHLY and CDR2 is FYNNEI. This CDR3 has 14 residues. The V gene lost 6 bases and the J gene lost 7 bases, with 18 bases spanning the gap. CDR3 sequence reads: CASSASTDRATQYF. As DNA, the CDR3 is TGTGCCAGCAGCGCCAGCACTGATAGGGCGACCCAGTACTTC.

This clonotype was found a few times. CDR3 coding DNA: TGTGCCACCAGCAGAGGGGGCACCGGGGAGCTGTTTTTT. Translated, it gives CATSRGGTGELFF. V and J are TRBV15 and TRBJ2-2; D remains unclear. Germline CDR1 and CDR2: LNHNV and YYDKDF (reference sequence). V shed 1 base and J shed 4 bases, with 4 bases lying between them. This CDR3 comprises 13 residues.

The CDR3 loop is CASSLVSSGRYEQYF. The CDR3 DNA reads as TGTGCCAGCAGCTTAGTGTCTAGCGGGAGGTACGAGCAGTACTTC. The chain links TRBV7-9 to TRBJ2-7, with 11 bases identical to TRBD2. Germline V gene data show CDR1 as SEHNR and CDR2 as FQNEAQ (reference sequence). Trimming removed 1 base from V and 4 bases from J; junction bases left unmatched: 3. The CDR3 totals 15 residues.

This clonotype was seen repeatedly, ten times or more. The genes are TRBV9 and TRBJ2-1, with no clear D. This CDR3 spans 15 amino acids. Trimming left V 4 bases short and J 5 bases short, with 16 bases between. Germline V gene lookup returns CDR1 SGDLS and CDR2 YYNGEE. Here the CDR3 reads CASSPRPLGNNEQFF. CDR3 DNA: TGTGCCAGCAGCCCACGTCCTCTGGGGAACAATGAGCAGTTCTTC.

This clonotype was detected ten times or more. The chain employs TRBV2 and TRBJ2-3, with 7 bases lining up with TRBD1. The CDR3 spans 16 residues. The germline V gene encodes CDR1 SNHLY and CDR2 FYNNEI. V was clipped by 1 base and J by 0 bases; unmatched bases: 4. The CDR3 is CASSEVDRTSTDTQYF. Written as DNA, the CDR3 is TGTGCCAGCAGTGAAGTGGACAGGACGAGCACAGATACGCAGTATTTT.

Regarding this clonotype: At one of its ends the junction is not consistent with the germline gene, which may arise from a read error. V gene TRBV10-1 combines with J gene TRBJ2-1; D possibly corresponds to TRBD1 (5 bases). The CDR3 has 13 amino acids. Germline V lookup: CDR1 WNHNN, CDR2 SYGVQD (reference sequence). CDR3 amino acids: CASSEMGQGGLKF. The CDR3 DNA sequence: TGCGCCAGCAGTGAGATGGGGCAGGGTGGCCTAAAATTC.

This clonotype was seen at least ten times. V is TRBV28 and J is TRBJ2-7, with a tentative D call TRBD2 (6 bases). This CDR3 is built from 14 residues. CDR1 is MDHEN, CDR2 SYDVKM, per germline. V lost 8 bases and J lost 1, with 15 bases in between. The DNA of the CDR3 is TGTGCCAGCCTGACTAGAAACCCGTCCTACGAGCAGTACTTC. It is translated as CASLTRNPSYEQYF.

The rearrangement uses TRBV12-3 or TRBV12-4 and TRBJ1-1; TRBD1 agrees at 10 bases. The CDR3 sequence is 14 residues long. With V trimmed by 5 bases and J by 6 bases, 6 bases remained unmatched. The chain's CDR3 is CASSLTGGFAEAFF. In nucleotides, the CDR3 is TGTGCCAGCAGTCTGACAGGGGGCTTTGCTGAAGCTTTCTTT.